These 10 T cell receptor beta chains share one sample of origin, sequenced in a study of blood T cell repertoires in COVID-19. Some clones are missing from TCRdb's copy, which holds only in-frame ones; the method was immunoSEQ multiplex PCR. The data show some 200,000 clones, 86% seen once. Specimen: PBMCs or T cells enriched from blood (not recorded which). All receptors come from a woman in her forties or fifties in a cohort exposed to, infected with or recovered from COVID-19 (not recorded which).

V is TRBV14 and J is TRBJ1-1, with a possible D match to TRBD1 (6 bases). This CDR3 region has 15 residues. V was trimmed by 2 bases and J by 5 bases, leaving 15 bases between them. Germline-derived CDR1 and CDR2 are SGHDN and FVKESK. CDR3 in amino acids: CASSQLGTIGTEAFF. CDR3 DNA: TGTGCCAGCAGCCAACTCGGGACAATTGGGACTGAAGCTTTCTTT.

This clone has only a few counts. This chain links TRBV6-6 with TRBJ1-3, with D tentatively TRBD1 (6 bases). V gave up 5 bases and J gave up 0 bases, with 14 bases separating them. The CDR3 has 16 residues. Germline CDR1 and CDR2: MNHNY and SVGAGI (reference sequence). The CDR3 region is CASSPPQGTSGNTIYF. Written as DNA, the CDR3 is TGTGCCAGCAGTCCCCCTCAGGGGACCTCTGGAAACACCATATATTTT.

CDR3 sequence: CASSAGGANYGYTF. DNA of the CDR3: TGTGCCAGCAGCGCGGGGGGAGCTAACTATGGCTACACCTTC. The chain links TRBV9 to TRBJ1-2; D may be TRBD1 (5 bases). There are 14 residues in the CDR3. Germline CDR1 and CDR2: SGDLS and YYNGEE. V lost 3 bases, J lost 0 bases, and 9 bases lay in between.

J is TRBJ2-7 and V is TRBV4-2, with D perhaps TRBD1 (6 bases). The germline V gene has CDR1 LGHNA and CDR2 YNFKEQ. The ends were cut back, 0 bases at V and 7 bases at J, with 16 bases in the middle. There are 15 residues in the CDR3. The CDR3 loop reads CASSQDLSGRGEQYF. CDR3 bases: TGTGCCAGCAGCCAAGATTTATCCGGAAGGGGGGAGCAGTACTTC.

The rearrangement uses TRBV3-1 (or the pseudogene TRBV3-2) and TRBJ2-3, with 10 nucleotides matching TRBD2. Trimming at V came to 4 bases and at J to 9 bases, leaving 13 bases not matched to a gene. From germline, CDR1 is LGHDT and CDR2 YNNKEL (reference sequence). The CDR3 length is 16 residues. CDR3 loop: CASSPGTSESIVTQYF. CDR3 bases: TGTGCCAGCAGCCCGGGGACTAGCGAATCAATAGTGACGCAGTATTTT.

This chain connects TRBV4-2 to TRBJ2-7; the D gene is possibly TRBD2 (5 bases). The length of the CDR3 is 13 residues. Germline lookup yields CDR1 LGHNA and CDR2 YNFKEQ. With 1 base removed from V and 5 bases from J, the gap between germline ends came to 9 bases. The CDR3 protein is CASSQGRRDEQYF. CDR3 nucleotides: TGTGCCAGCAGCCAAGGGCGGCGGGACGAGCAGTACTTC.

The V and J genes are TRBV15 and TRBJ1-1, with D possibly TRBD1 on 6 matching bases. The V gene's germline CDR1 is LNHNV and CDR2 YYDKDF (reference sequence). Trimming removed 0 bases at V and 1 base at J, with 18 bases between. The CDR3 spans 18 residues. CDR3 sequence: CATSRDAGAGVGNTEAFF. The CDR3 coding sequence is TGTGCCACCAGCAGAGATGCAGGGGCGGGAGTGGGGAACACTGAAGCTTTCTTT. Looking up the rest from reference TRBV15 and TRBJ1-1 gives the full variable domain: DAMVIQNPRYQVTQFGKPVTLSCSQTLNHNVMYWYQQKSSQAPKLLFHYYDKDFNNEADTPDNFQSRRPNTSFCFLDIRSPGLGDTAMYLCATSRDAGAGVGNTEAFFGQGTRLTVV.

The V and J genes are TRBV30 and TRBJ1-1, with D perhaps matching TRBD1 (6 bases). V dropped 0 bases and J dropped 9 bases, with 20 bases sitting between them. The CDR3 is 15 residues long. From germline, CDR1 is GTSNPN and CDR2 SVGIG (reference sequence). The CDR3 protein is CAWSVPYHRDPQAFF. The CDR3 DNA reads TGTGCCTGGAGTGTACCGTATCACAGGGACCCACAAGCTTTCTTT.

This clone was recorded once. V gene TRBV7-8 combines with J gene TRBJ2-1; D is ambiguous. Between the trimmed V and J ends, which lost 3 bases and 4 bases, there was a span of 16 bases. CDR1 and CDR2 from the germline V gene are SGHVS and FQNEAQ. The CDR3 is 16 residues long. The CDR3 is CASSLSHSSSYNEQFF. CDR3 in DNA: TGTGCCAGCAGCTTGTCTCATAGCAGCAGTTACAATGAGCAGTTCTTC.

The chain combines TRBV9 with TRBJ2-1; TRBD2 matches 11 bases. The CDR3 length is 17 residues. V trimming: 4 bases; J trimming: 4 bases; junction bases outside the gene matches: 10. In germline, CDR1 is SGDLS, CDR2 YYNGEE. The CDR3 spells CASSFLPLAGGYNEQFF. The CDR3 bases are TGTGCCAGCAGCTTCCTTCCCTTAGCGGGGGGGTACAATGAGCAGTTCTTC.